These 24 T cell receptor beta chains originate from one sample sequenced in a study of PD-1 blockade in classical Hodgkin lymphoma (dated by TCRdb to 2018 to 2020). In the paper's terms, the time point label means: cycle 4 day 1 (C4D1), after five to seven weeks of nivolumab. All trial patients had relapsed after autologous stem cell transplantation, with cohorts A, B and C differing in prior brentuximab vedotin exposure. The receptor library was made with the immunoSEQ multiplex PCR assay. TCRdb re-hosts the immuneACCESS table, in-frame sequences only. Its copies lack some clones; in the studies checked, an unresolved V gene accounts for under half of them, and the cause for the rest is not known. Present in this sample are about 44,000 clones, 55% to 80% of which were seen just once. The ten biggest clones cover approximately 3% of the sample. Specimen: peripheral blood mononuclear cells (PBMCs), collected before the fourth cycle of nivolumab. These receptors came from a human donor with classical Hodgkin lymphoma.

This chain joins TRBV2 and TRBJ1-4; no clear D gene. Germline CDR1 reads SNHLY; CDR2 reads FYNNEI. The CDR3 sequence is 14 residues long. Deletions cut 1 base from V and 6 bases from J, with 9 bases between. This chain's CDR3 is CASSEEPLDEKLFF. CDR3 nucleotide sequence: TGTGCCAGCAGTGAAGAGCCCTTAGATGAAAAACTGTTTTTT.

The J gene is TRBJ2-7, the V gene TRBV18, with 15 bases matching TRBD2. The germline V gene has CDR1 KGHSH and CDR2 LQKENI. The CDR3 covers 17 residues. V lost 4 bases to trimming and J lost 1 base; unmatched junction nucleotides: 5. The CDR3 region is CASSRGLAGGSSYEQYF. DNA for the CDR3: TGTGCCAGCTCACGGGGACTAGCGGGGGGCTCTTCCTACGAGCAGTACTTC.

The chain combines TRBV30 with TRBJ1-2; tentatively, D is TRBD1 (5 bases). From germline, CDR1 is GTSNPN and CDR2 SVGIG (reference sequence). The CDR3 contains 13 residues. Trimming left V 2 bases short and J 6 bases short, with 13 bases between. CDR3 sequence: CAWSRTPIHGYTF. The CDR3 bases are TGTGCCTGGAGTCGGACACCCATCCATGGCTACACCTTC. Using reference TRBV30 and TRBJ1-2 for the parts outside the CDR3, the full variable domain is SQTIHQWPATLVQPVGSPLSLECTVEGTSNPNLYWYRQAAGRGLQLLFYSVGIGQISSEVPQNLSASRPQDRQFILSSKKLLLSDSGFYLCAWSRTPIHGYTFGSGTRLTVV.

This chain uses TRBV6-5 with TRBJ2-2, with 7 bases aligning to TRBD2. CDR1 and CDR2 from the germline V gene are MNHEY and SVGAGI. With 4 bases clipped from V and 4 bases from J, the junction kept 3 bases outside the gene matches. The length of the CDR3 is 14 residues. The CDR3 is CASSWGGSTGELFF. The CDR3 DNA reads TGTGCCAGCAGTTGGGGAGGGTCCACCGGGGAGCTGTTTTTT.

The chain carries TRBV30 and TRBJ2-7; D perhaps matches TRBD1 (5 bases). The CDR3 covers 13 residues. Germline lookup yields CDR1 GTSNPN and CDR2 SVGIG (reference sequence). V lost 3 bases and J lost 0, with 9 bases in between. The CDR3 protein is CAWSVGHSYEQYF. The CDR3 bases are TGTGCCTGGAGCGTCGGACACTCCTACGAGCAGTACTTC. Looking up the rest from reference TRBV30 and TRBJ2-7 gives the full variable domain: SQTIHQWPATLVQPVGSPLSLECTVEGTSNPNLYWYRQAAGRGLQLLFYSVGIGQISSEVPQNLSASRPQDRQFILSSKKLLLSDSGFYLCAWSVGHSYEQYFGPGTRLTVT.

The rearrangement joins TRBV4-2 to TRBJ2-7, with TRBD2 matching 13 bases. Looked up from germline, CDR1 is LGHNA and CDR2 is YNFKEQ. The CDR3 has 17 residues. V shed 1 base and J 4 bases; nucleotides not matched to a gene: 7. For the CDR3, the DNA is TGTGCCAGCAGCCAAGGAACTGGACTAGCGGGAGTGTACGAGCAGTACTTC. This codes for CASSQGTGLAGVYEQYF.

In nucleotides, the CDR3 is TGTGCCAGCAGCCTACCCGGGGACTCCTACTACGAGCAGTACTTC. Its translation is CASSLPGDSYYEQYF. The gene calls are TRBV28 and TRBJ2-7, with D possibly TRBD2 on 6 matching bases. The CDR3 is made up of 15 amino acids. Trimming cost V 6 bases and J 3 bases, with 18 bases left between them. Germline V gene lookup returns CDR1 MDHEN and CDR2 SYDVKM.

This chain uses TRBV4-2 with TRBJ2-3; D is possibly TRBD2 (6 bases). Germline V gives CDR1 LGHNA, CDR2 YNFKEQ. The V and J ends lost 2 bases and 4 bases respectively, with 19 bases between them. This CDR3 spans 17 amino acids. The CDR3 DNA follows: TGTGCCAGCAGCCAATCTGAGGGGACTCGGACTCCAGATACGCAGTATTTT. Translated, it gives CASSQSEGTRTPDTQYF.

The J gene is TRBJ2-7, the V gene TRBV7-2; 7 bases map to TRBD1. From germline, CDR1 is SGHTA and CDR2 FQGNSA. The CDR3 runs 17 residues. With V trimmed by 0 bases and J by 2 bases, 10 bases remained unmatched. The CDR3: CASSLAYTRGPAYEQYF. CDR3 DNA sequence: TGTGCCAGCAGCTTAGCATACACTAGGGGGCCCGCCTACGAGCAGTACTTC.

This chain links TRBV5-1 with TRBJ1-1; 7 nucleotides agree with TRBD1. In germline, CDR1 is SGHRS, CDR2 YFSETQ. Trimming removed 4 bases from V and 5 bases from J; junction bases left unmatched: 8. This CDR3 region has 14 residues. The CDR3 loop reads CASSPGTVGTEAFF. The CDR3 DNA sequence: TGCGCCAGCAGCCCCGGGACAGTAGGTACTGAAGCTTTCTTT. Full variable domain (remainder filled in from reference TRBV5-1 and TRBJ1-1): KAGVTQTPRYLIKTRGQQVTLSCSPISGHRSVSWYQQTPGQGLQFLFEYFSETQRNKGNFPGRFSGRQFSNSRSEMNVSTLELGDSALYLCASSPGTVGTEAFFGQGTRLTVV.

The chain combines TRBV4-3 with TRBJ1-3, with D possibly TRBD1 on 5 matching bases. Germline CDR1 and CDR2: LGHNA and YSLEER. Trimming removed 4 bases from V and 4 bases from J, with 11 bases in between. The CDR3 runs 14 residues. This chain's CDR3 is CASSPGRMGNTIYF. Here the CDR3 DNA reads TGCGCCAGCAGCCCAGGGAGAATGGGAAACACCATATATTTT.

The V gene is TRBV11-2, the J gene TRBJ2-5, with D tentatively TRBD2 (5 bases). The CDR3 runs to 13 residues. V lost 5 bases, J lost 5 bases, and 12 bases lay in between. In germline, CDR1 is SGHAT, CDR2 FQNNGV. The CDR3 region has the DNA TGTGCCAGCAGCCGGTCGGGGAAGGAGACCCAGTACTTC. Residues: CASSRSGKETQYF.

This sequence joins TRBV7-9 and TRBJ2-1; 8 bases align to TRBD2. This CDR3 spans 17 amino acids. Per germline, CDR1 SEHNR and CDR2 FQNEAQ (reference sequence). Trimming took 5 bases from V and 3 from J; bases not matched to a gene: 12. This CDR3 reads CASSARPSLAGYNEQFF. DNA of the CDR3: TGTGCCAGCAGCGCCCGCCCTAGTCTAGCGGGCTACAATGAGCAGTTCTTC.

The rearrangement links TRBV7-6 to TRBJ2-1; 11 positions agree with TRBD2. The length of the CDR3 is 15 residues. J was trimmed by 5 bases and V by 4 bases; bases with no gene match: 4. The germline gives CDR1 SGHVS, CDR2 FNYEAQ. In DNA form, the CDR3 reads TGTGCCAGCAGCTCCGTGGGACTAGCGGACAATGAGCAGTTCTTC. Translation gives CASSSVGLADNEQFF.

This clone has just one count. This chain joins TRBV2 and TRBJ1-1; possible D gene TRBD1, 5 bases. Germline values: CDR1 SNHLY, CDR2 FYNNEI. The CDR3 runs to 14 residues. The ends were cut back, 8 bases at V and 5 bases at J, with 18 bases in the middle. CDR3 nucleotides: TGTGCCAGCGTGGGGCAGGGCCTGGTAACTGAAGCTTTCTTT. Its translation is CASVGQGLVTEAFF.

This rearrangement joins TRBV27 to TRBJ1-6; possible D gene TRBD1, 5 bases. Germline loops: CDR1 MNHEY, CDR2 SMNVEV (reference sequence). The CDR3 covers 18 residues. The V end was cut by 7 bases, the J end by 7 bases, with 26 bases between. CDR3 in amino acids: CASTTYRGILELNSPLHF. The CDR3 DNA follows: TGTGCCAGCACCACATATAGGGGAATTTTGGAGCTAAATTCACCCCTCCACTTT.

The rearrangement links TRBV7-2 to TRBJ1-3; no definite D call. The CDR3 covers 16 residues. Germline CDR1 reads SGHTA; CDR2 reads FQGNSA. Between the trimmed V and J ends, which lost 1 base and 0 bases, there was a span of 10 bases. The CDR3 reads CASSLGMGFSGNTIYF. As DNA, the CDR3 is TGTGCCAGCAGCTTAGGAATGGGGTTCTCTGGAAACACCATATATTTT.

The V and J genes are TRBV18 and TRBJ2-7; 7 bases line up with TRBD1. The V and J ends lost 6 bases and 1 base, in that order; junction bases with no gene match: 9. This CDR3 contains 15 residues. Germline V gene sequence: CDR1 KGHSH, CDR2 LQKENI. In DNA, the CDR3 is TGTGCCAGCTCCCCCCGGGACAGCGTTTCCTACGAGCAGTACTTC. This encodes CASSPRDSVSYEQYF.

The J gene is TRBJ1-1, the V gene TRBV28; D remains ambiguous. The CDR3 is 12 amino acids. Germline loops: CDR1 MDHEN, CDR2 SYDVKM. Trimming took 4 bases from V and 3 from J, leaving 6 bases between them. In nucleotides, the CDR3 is TGTGCCAGCAGTTATTTAGACACTGAAGCTTTCTTT. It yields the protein CASSYLDTEAFF. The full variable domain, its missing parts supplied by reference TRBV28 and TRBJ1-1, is DVKVTQSSRYLVKRTGEKVFLECVQDMDHENMFWYRQDPGLGLRLIYFSYDVKMKEKGDIPEGYSVSREKKERFSLILESASTNQTSMYLCASSYLDTEAFFGQGTRLTVV.

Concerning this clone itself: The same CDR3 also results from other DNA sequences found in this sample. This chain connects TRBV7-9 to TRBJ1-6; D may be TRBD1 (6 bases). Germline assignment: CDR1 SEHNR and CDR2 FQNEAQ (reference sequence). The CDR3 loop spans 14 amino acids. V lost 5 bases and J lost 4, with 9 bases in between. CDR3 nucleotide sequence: TGTGCCAGCAGCCCAACAGGGTATAATTCACCCCTCCACTTT. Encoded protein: CASSPTGYNSPLHF.

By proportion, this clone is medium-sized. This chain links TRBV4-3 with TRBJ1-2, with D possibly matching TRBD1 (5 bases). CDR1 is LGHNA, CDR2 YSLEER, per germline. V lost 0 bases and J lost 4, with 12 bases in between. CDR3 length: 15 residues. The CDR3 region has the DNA TGCGCCAGCAGCCAAGATCCTGGGACCTCCTATGGCTACACCTTC. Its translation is CASSQDPGTSYGYTF.

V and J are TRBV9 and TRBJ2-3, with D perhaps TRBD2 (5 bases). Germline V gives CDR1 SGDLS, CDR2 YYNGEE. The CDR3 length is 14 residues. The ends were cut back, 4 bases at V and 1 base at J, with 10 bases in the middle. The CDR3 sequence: CASSPGSRTDTQYF. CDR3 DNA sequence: TGTGCCAGCAGCCCGGGGTCCCGCACAGATACGCAGTATTTT.

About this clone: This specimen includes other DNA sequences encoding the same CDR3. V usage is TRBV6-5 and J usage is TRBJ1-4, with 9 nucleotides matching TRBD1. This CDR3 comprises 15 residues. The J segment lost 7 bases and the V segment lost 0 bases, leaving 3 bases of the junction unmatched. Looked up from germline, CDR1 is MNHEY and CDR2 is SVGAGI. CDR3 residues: CASSYSQGAGEKLFF. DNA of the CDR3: TGTGCCAGCAGTTACTCACAGGGGGCAGGTGAAAAACTGTTTTTT.

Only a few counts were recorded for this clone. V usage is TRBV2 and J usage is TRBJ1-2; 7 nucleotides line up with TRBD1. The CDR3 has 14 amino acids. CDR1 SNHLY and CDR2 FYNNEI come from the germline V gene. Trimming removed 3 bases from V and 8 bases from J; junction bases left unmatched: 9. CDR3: CASSDSRGLRGYTF. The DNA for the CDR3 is TGTGCCAGCAGTGATTCAAGGGGGCTGAGGGGCTACACCTTC.